A selection of T cell receptor beta chains follows, all from one sample in a study of a mutant IDH1 vaccine in newly diagnosed glioma. These receptors have no known antigen. Using immunoSEQ multiplex PCR, the repertoire was profiled, and TCRdb retains in-frame clones only, with some absent. This sample has 100,000 to 150,000 clones, with around 77% found just once. Here the sequenced sample was PBMCs, taken from a glioma patient whose treatment included an IDH1 peptide vaccine. These receptor sequences come from a man aged 40-49 years with glioma. Both conserved end residues are part of each CDR3. D genes are given only for firm matches. Rows give clone size only sometimes, using once, few, many, or a class for an expanded clone.

clone_size j_call v_call d_call cdr3_nt cdr3_aa
. TRBJ2-7 TRBV28 TRBD1 TGTGCCAGCAGTCACAGGGGGCCCTACGAGCAGTACTTC CASSHRGPYEQYF
once TRBJ2-3 TRBV5-4 TRBD2 TGTGCCAGCACCAAAGATGGGCTAGCGGGGGGCCTTAGCACAGATACGCAGTATTTT CASTKDGLAGGLSTDTQYF
. TRBJ2-1 TRBV7-2 TRBD2 TGTGCCAGCAGCTACGCGGGGGGGCTCGGGAATGAGCAGTTCTTC CASSYAGGLGNEQFF
. TRBJ2-5 TRBV7-7 . TGTGCTAGCAGCTTAGCATCGGGACACCGAGAGACCCAGTACTTC CASSLASGHRETQYF
. TRBJ1-6 TRBV10-2 TRBD1 TGCGCCAGCAACCCCAGGACAGGGAAGATTGATTCACCCCTCCACTTT CASNPRTGKIDSPLHF
. TRBJ2-1 TRBV4-3 TRBD2 TGCGCCAGCAGCAGGGACAGCGGGGGGGGCGATGAGCAGTTCTTC CASSRDSGGGDEQFF
once TRBJ2-3 TRBV4-3 TRBD2 TGCGCCAGCAGCCAAGATCTTCTTATAGCGGGGGCCCATCGCACAGATACGCAGTATTTT CASSQDLLIAGAHRTDTQYF
. TRBJ2-6 TRBV5-8 . TGTGCCAGCAGCTTATATTTCAGCTCTGGGGCCAACGTCCTGACTTTC CASSLYFSSGANVLTF
. TRBJ1-3 TRBV7-9 TRBD1 TGTGCCAGCAGCCCGGACAGGGTATCTGGAAACACCATATATTTT CASSPDRVSGNTIYF
few TRBJ1-1 TRBV2 . TGTGCCAGCATCCCGGACGGGAACACTGAAGCTTTCTTT CASIPDGNTEAFF
. TRBJ2-7 TRBV23-1 TRBD1 TGCGCTCACCACGGGACAGGGGACGAGCAGTACTTC CAHHGTGDEQYF
. TRBJ1-4 TRBV5-1 TRBD1 TGCGCCAGCAGCATACAGGGGACTAATGAAAAACTGTTTTTT CASSIQGTNEKLFF
. TRBJ1-6 TRBV30 . TGTGCCTGGGATCGACAGGTTAATTCACCCCTCCACTTT CAWDRQVNSPLHF
. TRBJ1-2 TRBV5-1 TRBD1 TGCGCCAGCAGCTCTCAGACAGGGGGAAGCTATGGCTACACCTTC CASSSQTGGSYGYTF
. TRBJ2-1 TRBV7-9 TRBD1 TGTGCCAGCAGCTCAAGACAGGGTCGCAATGAGCAGTTCTTC CASSSRQGRNEQFF
. TRBJ2-7 TRBV30 TRBD1 TGTGCCTGGGGGTACCGGGACAGGGGGCGCCCCGTAAGATCTTACGAGCAGTACTTC CAWGYRDRGRPVRSYEQYF
. TRBJ2-1 TRBV10-2 TRBD2 TGCGCCAGCAGTCAACCCGGACTAGCATACTACAATGAGCAGTTCTTC CASSQPGLAYYNEQFF
. TRBJ1-1 TRBV7-9 . TGTGCCAGCAGCCGCTCCGGGGCGGTTCCCGCTTTCTTT CASSRSGAVPAFF
. TRBJ2-1 TRBV4-3 TRBD2 TGCGCCAGCAGCCAACGAGGACTAGCGGGACTGAATGAGCAGTTCTTC CASSQRGLAGLNEQFF
. TRBJ2-7 TRBV7-9 . TGTGCCAGCAGCTTAGCTGCAGGGGCCCACGAGCAGTACTTC CASSLAAGAHEQYF
. TRBJ2-5 TRBV7-2 . TGTGCCAGCAGCTTAGTGGCTAGCAGTCGCGCGGAGACCCAGTACTTC CASSLVASSRAETQYF
. TRBJ1-2 TRBV11-2 . TGTGCCAGCAGCTTAGTGGCCAGCCCAATCTATGGCTACACCTTC CASSLVASPIYGYTF
. TRBJ2-5 TRBV5-4 . TGTGCCAGCAGCTTGGGGGGTAGGAGGGAGACCCAGTACTTC CASSLGGRRETQYF
once TRBJ2-2 TRBV29-1 . TGCAGCGTTGAGTCCCAGGGGACGAACACCGGGGAGCTGTTTTTT CSVESQGTNTGELFF
once TRBJ2-7 TRBV5-1 TRBD1 TGCGCCAGCAGCTTGGCCTTCAGGACAGGGGCTTGGGAGCAGTACTTC CASSLAFRTGAWEQYF
. TRBJ2-5 TRBV2 . TGTGCCAGCAGTGAAGCCGGGGGATGGAAGCAGTACTTC CASSEAGGWKQYF
. TRBJ2-3 TRBV2 . TGTGCCAGCAGTGAAGCGCGTATAGGGTTAGGCACAGATACGCAGTATTTT CASSEARIGLGTDTQYF
. TRBJ2-3 TRBV27 TRBD1 TGTGCCAGCAGTTGGGACAGGCAGACATCAGATACGCAGTATTTT CASSWDRQTSDTQYF
. TRBJ2-7 TRBV30 . TGTGCCTGGAGTGTACAGGCTCGCTCCTACGAGCAGTACTTC CAWSVQARSYEQYF
. TRBJ2-7 TRBV5-4 . TGTGCCAGCCGGGCAGCAAACCTCTACGAGCAGTACTTC CASRAANLYEQYF
. TRBJ2-7 TRBV18 TRBD2 TGTGCCAGCTCACCTGCCAGTAGCGGGGGGGCCTACGAGCAGTACTTC CASSPASSGGAYEQYF
few TRBJ2-5 TRBV7-6 TRBD2 TGTGCCAGCAGCTTAACTAGCGGGTCTCAAGAGACCCAGTACTTC CASSLTSGSQETQYF
. TRBJ1-5 TRBV28 TRBD1 TGTGCCAGCAGATCCGGGACAGGGAGTAATCAGCCCCAGCATTTT CASRSGTGSNQPQHF
. TRBJ2-1 TRBV10-1 TRBD2 TGCGCCAGCAGTGAGGTAGCGGGGGGGCCGAATGAGCAGTTCTTC CASSEVAGGPNEQFF
once TRBJ2-7 TRBV30 . TGTGCCTGGAGGGGGATTCGGGACGAGCAGTACTTC CAWRGIRDEQYF
. TRBJ2-1 TRBV28 TRBD2 TGTGCCAGCAGTTCCAACAACCCCGGGACTAGCGGGAGATATGAGCAGTTCTTC CASSSNNPGTSGRYEQFF
few TRBJ1-1 TRBV9 . TGTGCCAGCAGCGTATCATCGAACACTGAAGCTTTCTTT CASSVSSNTEAFF
few TRBJ1-1 TRBV5-1 . TGCGCCAGCAGCTTGGAACAGGGAGACACTGAAGCTTTCTTT CASSLEQGDTEAFF
few TRBJ2-6 TRBV29-1 . TGCAGCGTTGATGGGGGCTCTGGGGCCAACGTCCTGACTTTC CSVDGGSGANVLTF
. TRBJ2-3 TRBV7-2 . TGTGCCAGCAGCCGCGGGGGAGGGGGGGGCACAGATACGCAGTATTTT CASSRGGGGGTDTQYF
. TRBJ2-1 TRBV7-2 TRBD2 TGTGCCAGCAGCTCCCGGGGGGGGCGGAAGTTCTTC CASSSRGGRKFF
few TRBJ1-1 TRBV30 . TGTGCCTGGATGCAGAGGGATACTGAAGCTTTCTTT CAWMQRDTEAFF
few TRBJ1-2 TRBV5-4 . TGTGCCAGCAGCCCGGGACATCCGAACTATGGCTACACCTTC CASSPGHPNYGYTF
. TRBJ1-5 TRBV30 TRBD1 TGTGCCTGCGACAGGGTCCATCAGCCCCAGCATTTT CACDRVHQPQHF
. TRBJ1-2 TRBV18 TRBD1 TGTGCCAGCTCACCACGACAGGGGGATGGCTACACCTTC CASSPRQGDGYTF
. TRBJ2-3 TRBV4-2 TRBD2 TGTGCCAGCAGCCATTTCGGACTAGCGGATACAGATACGCAGTATTTT CASSHFGLADTDTQYF
once TRBJ2-7 TRBV11-3 . TGTGCCAGCAGCTATCGGACAGATACGGAGCAGTACTTC CASSYRTDTEQYF
. TRBJ2-7 TRBV7-2 . TGTGCCAGCAGCGGAACTAGCATCGAGCAGTACTTC CASSGTSIEQYF
. TRBJ2-5 TRBV11-2 . TGTGCCAGCAGCCTCTTCCGGGACCGTTCGGGAAAGACCCAGTACTTC CASSLFRDRSGKTQYF
. TRBJ2-7 TRBV5-1 TRBD1 TGCGCCAGCAGCTTACGGCCGGGACAGGGAGCCTCCTACGAGCAGTACTTC CASSLRPGQGASYEQYF
. TRBJ1-1 TRBV11-2 . TGTGCCAGCAGCTGGACGGGTTTGAACACTGAAGCTTTCTTT CASSWTGLNTEAFF
. TRBJ1-2 TRBV5-6 TRBD1 TGTGCCAGCAGCTTAGGACAGGGCGGAGACTATGGCTACACCTTC CASSLGQGGDYGYTF